This T cell receptor beta chain was recorded in a study of T cell responses to AZD1222 COVID-19 vaccine. Comments on this clone: Its matching antigen is unknown.

Generated by immunoSEQ multiplex PCR, the TCRdb table keeps only in-frame clones and is missing some. This table holds roughly 100,000 clones, about 90% found once. The CDR3 runs to 19 residues. Germline V CDR1 and CDR2: MNHNS, SASEGT. The J segment lost 3 bases and the V segment lost 0 bases, leaving 11 bases of the junction unmatched. The study, taken as a whole, reports: A reported finding is that nearly half of spike-specific TCRs target unmutated variant regions.

This clonotype was sampled from an adult who received the AZD1222 COVID-19 vaccine. The sequences come from peripheral blood, collected 28 days after the second AZD1222 dose. The rearrangement links TRBV6-1 to TRBJ1-6; 7 bases agree with TRBD1. CDR3 sequence: CASSEARDRRVIYNSPLHF. The CDR3 DNA reads TGTGCCAGCAGTGAAGCGCGGGACAGACGCGTAATCTATAATTCACCCCTCCACTTT.